The 12 T cell receptor beta chains presented below share a single source sample, sequenced in a study of CD8 T cells in Susac syndrome. An amount of RNA that ranged from 0.5 to 1 ug was reverse transcribed with random hexamers. MiXCR, run by TCRdb on the immunoSEQ multiplex PCR reads, gives a single entry per CDR3 protein. The table records 100,000 to 150,000 distinct CDR3 sequences, approximately 93% of them present only once. Material for sequencing was CD4+ T cells from PBMCs. All receptors come from a human donor with multiple sclerosis.

The chain carries TRBV20-1 and TRBJ2-1; 7 nucleotides align to TRBD1. CDR3 length: 14 amino acids. Trimming cost V 4 bases and J 0 bases; bases outside gene matches: 3. Germline loops: CDR1 DFQATT, CDR2 SNEGSKA (reference sequence). The CDR3 DNA follows: TGCAGTGCTAATTCAGGGGGCTCCTACAATGAGCAGTTCTTC. Translation gives CSANSGGSYNEQFF.

The J gene is TRBJ1-6, the V gene TRBV9; D is unresolved. The CDR3 sequence is 14 residues long. V lost 2 bases, J lost 8 bases, and 11 bases lay in between. From germline, CDR1 is SGDLS and CDR2 YYNGEE. As DNA, the CDR3 is TGTGCCAGCAGCGTGGACCCTGACGATTCACCCCTCCACTTT. Translation gives CASSVDPDDSPLHF.

For the CDR3, the DNA is TGTGCCAGCAGCAGACCCCCCGGGGCACAACACACAGATACGCAGTATTTT. It is translated as CASSRPPGAQHTDTQYF. This sequence joins TRBV5-6 and TRBJ2-3; D assignment may be TRBD1 or TRBD2 (5 bases each). Trimming pared 4 bases from V and 2 bases from J, leaving 20 bases between. The CDR3 is 17 amino acids. Germline assignment: CDR1 SGHDT and CDR2 YYEEEE.

The chain couples TRBV20-1 to TRBJ1-2; D is uncertain. Germline CDR1 reads DFQATT; CDR2 reads SNEGSKA (reference sequence). V was pared by 6 bases and J by 5 bases, with 16 bases between. This CDR3 has 13 residues. CDR3 nucleotide sequence: TGCAGTGCAACCGACCGGGAGGAATATGGCTACACCTTC. It yields the protein CSATDREEYGYTF.

This clonotype has just one count. V and J are TRBV7-8 and TRBJ2-7; D may be TRBD2 (6 bases). CDR3 length: 17 residues. V was cut by 3 bases and J by 2 bases, with 20 bases left in between. Germline assignment: CDR1 SGHVS and CDR2 FQNEAQ. Here the CDR3 DNA reads TGTGCCAGCAGCTTGGGACTCGTTTGGGGGTTGGCCTACGAGCAGTACTTC. As protein: CASSLGLVWGLAYEQYF.

The chain couples TRBV19 to TRBJ1-1; 10 nucleotides agree with TRBD1. Per germline, CDR1 LNHDA and CDR2 SQIVND (reference sequence). The V and J ends lost 10 bases and 6 bases, in that order; junction bases with no gene match: 8. The CDR3 extends over 13 amino acids. DNA for the CDR3: TGTGCCACCCGACAGGGGGCGGCCTCTGAAGCTTTCTTT. Its protein product is CATRQGAASEAFF.

The chain couples TRBV6-1 to TRBJ2-5; 10 positions agree with TRBD1. This CDR3 has 17 amino acids. Germline assignment: CDR1 MNHNS and CDR2 SASEGT. V lost 5 bases to trimming and J lost 4 bases; unmatched junction nucleotides: 13. Written as DNA, the CDR3 is TGTGCCAGCAGTCGGACAGGGGGATTACCCTACCGAGAGACCCAGTACTTC. The encoded protein is CASSRTGGLPYRETQYF.

The chain joins TRBV30 to TRBJ1-2; tentative D call: TRBD1 (6 bases). The CDR3 covers 12 residues. Germline loops: CDR1 GTSNPN, CDR2 SVGIG (reference sequence). V lost 3 bases and J 8 bases, leaving 13 bases between the germline ends. The CDR3 sequence: CAWRRGGGGYTF. The CDR3 DNA follows: TGTGCCTGGAGAAGGGGGGGCGGGGGCTACACCTTC.

The V gene is TRBV7-8, the J gene TRBJ1-4; D is uncertain. The CDR3 has 11 amino acids. The germline V gene has CDR1 SGHVS and CDR2 FQNEAQ. With 6 bases removed from V and 10 bases from J, the gap between germline ends came to 9 bases. The CDR3 region has the DNA TGTGCCAGCAGTCAAAAGGGAAAACTGTTTTTT. Protein: CASSQKGKLFF.

The chain combines TRBV5-1 with TRBJ1-1, with a tentative D call TRBD1 (6 bases). Trimming removed 4 bases at V and 2 bases at J, with 9 bases between. Germline CDR1 SGHRS, CDR2 YFSETQ. The CDR3 runs to 13 residues. The CDR3 DNA sequence: TGCGCCAGCAGCACAGGGCCTAACACTGAAGCTTTCTTT. It translates to CASSTGPNTEAFF.

This chain links TRBV27 with TRBJ2-7; D gene unclear. Per the germline V gene, CDR1 is MNHEY and CDR2 is SMNVEV (reference sequence). This CDR3 is built from 13 residues. Trimming shortened V by 2 bases and J by 3 bases, and 8 bases separated the two germline ends. The chain's CDR3 is CASSLKAGYEQYF. Here the CDR3 DNA reads TGTGCCAGCAGTTTAAAGGCCGGCTACGAGCAGTACTTC.

This sequence joins TRBV6-1 and TRBJ2-7, with a weak D call TRBD2 (6 bases). The CDR3 contains 16 residues. CDR1 MNHNS and CDR2 SASEGT come from the germline V gene. Trimming removed 6 bases from V and 5 bases from J, with 23 bases in between. The CDR3 is CASSQGSGVLRDEQYF. The CDR3 DNA is TGTGCCAGCAGCCAAGGGTCGGGGGTCCTCCGGGACGAGCAGTACTTC.